This passage covers 14 T cell receptor beta chains from one sample sequenced in a study of blood T cell repertoires in COVID-19. The table came from immunoSEQ multiplex PCR; TCRdb's copy has only in-frame clones and leaves some out. The sample contains about 300,000 clones, 86% of which appear only once. Material: PBMCs or T cells enriched from blood (not recorded which). The receptor source for this set is a man in his thirties or forties who had recovered from COVID-19.

The rearrangement links TRBV4-1 to TRBJ2-1; D possibly corresponds to TRBD1 (6 bases). This CDR3 spans 17 amino acids. With 1 base removed from V and 3 bases from J, the gap between germline ends came to 16 bases. Germline-derived CDR1 and CDR2 are MGHRA and YSYEKL. The DNA for the CDR3 is TGCGCCAGCAGCCAAGTAGGTTTCCGGGACAACTACAATGAGCAGTTCTTC. This encodes CASSQVGFRDNYNEQFF.

This clone was picked up one time. The J gene is TRBJ2-1, the V gene TRBV5-1; 9 bases agree with TRBD1. V lost 5 bases to trimming and J lost 1 base; unmatched junction nucleotides: 4. The germline CDR1 and CDR2 sequences are SGHRS and YFSETQ. The CDR3 sequence is 15 residues long. The CDR3 bases are TGCGCCAGCAGTACGGGACAGGGTTCCTACAATGAGCAGTTCTTC. This encodes CASSTGQGSYNEQFF. Looking up the rest from reference TRBV5-1 and TRBJ2-1 gives the full variable domain: KAGVTQTPRYLIKTRGQQVTLSCSPISGHRSVSWYQQTPGQGLQFLFEYFSETQRNKGNFPGRFSGRQFSNSRSEMNVSTLELGDSALYLCASSTGQGSYNEQFFGPGTRLTVL.

V and J are TRBV2 and TRBJ1-1, with 7 bases identical to TRBD1. The germline V gene encodes CDR1 SNHLY and CDR2 FYNNEI. Trimming took 0 bases from V and 1 from J; bases not matched to a gene: 2. CDR3 length equals 15 residues. The DNA of the CDR3 is TGTGCCAGCAGTGAAGCGACAGGGAGGAACACTGAAGCTTTCTTT. Residues: CASSEATGRNTEAFF.

The chain links TRBV5-1 to TRBJ1-6; 8 bases are shared with TRBD1. Per the germline V gene, CDR1 is SGHRS and CDR2 is YFSETQ. This CDR3 spans 13 amino acids. J gave up 14 bases and V 5 bases, and 9 bases lay outside the gene matches. The CDR3 region is CASSQGTGRALHF. The CDR3 DNA follows: TGCGCCAGCAGTCAAGGGACAGGTCGGGCCCTCCACTTT.

V and J are TRBV20-1 and TRBJ1-2; no clear D. Trimming pared 6 bases from V and 8 bases from J, leaving 13 bases between. Germline V gene lookup returns CDR1 DFQATT and CDR2 SNEGSKA (reference sequence). This CDR3 contains 11 residues. The CDR3, as DNA: TGCAGTGCCACTACCGGCTCGGGCTACACCTTC. Translated: CSATTGSGYTF.

The chain employs TRBV21-1 and TRBJ2-5; the D call of TRBD2 is as the table states it, not checked on the DNA. TRBV21-1 is a documented pseudogene. The length of the CDR3 is 18 residues. The CDR3 DNA reads TGTGCCAGCAGCAGGAGGGACTCCGGAACATTGTACCAAGAGACCCAGTACTTC. Amino acid sequence: CASSRRDSGTLYQETQYF.

CDR3 in DNA: TGTGCCAGCACCCCTCGGGGGGGTGAGCAGTTCTTC. Encoded protein: CASTPRGGEQFF. The chain joins TRBV6-5 to TRBJ2-1; TRBD2 agrees at 8 bases. Germline CDR1 reads MNHEY; CDR2 reads SVGAGI. Trimming removed 7 bases from V and 9 bases from J; junction bases left unmatched: 5. CDR3 size: 12 residues.

For the CDR3, the DNA is TGTGCCAGCAGCTCGGCTAGCGGACATACAGATACGCAGTATTTT. This codes for CASSSASGHTDTQYF. The chain has TRBV7-9 and TRBJ2-3; 7 nucleotides match TRBD2. The CDR3 runs 15 residues. V trimming: 4 bases; J trimming: 3 bases; junction bases outside the gene matches: 7. Germline-derived CDR1 and CDR2 are SEHNR and FQNEAQ (reference sequence).

The chain carries TRBV28 and TRBJ2-4; no reliable D call. Germline V lookup: CDR1 MDHEN, CDR2 SYDVKM. There are 16 residues in the CDR3. Trimming removed 4 bases at V and 3 bases at J, with 16 bases between. This chain's CDR3 is CASSSYYGLVKNIQYF. Written as DNA, the CDR3 is TGTGCCAGCAGTTCTTACTACGGATTGGTCAAAAACATTCAGTACTTC.

This chain joins TRBV21-1 and TRBJ2-1; the table gives TRBD2 as D, unverified against the DNA. TRBV21-1 is classified as a pseudogene. CDR3 length equals 15 residues. This chain's CDR3 is CASSKSRLANNEQFF. As DNA, the CDR3 is TGTGCCAGCAGCAAATCCCGCCTAGCGAACAATGAGCAGTTCTTC.

The V gene is TRBV5-4, the J gene TRBJ2-7; 9 bases align to TRBD1. Germline V gives CDR1 SGHNT, CDR2 YYREEE (reference sequence). Trimming took 3 bases from V and 0 from J; bases not matched to a gene: 1. The CDR3 runs 14 residues. The CDR3 sequence: CASSSDRGSYEQYF. The CDR3 DNA follows: TGTGCCAGCAGCTCGGACAGGGGCTCCTACGAGCAGTACTTC.

The V call is TRBV18, the J call TRBJ1-1; no definite D call. Trimming removed 6 bases at V and 1 base at J, with 9 bases between. Germline CDR1 KGHSH, CDR2 LQKENI. The CDR3 runs 13 residues. CDR3 amino acids: CASSEARNTEAFF. For the CDR3, the DNA is TGTGCCAGCTCTGAGGCCAGGAACACTGAAGCTTTCTTT.

This chain links TRBV7-8 with TRBJ1-3; 10 nucleotides agree with TRBD1. V lost 1 base, J lost 6 bases, and 6 bases stayed unmatched. The V gene's germline CDR1 is SGHVS and CDR2 FQNEAQ. This CDR3 spans 16 amino acids. This CDR3 is CASSLVAGTGVNTIYF. Written as DNA, the CDR3 is TGTGCCAGCAGCTTAGTCGCCGGGACAGGGGTAAACACCATATATTTT. Supplemented by reference TRBV7-8 and TRBJ1-3, the full variable domain reads GAGVSQSPRYKVAKRGQDVALRCDPISGHVSLFWYQQALGQGPEFLTYFQNEAQLDKSGLPSDRFFAERPEGSVSTLKIQRTQQEDSAVYLCASSLVAGTGVNTIYFGEGSWLTVV.

This clone has just one count. This sequence joins TRBV4-1 and TRBJ1-1; TRBD1 matches at 8 bases. The V segment lost 2 bases and the J segment 10 bases; nucleotides outside the gene matches: 9. Germline V gene sequence: CDR1 MGHRA, CDR2 YSYEKL. CDR3 length: 14 amino acids. Written as DNA, the CDR3 is TGCGCCAGCAGCCAACCTAGGACAGGGCCAGGAGCTTTCTTT. This encodes CASSQPRTGPGAFF.